This T cell receptor (beta chain) was identified in a study of beta chain features in type 1 diabetes. Trimming shortened V by 3 bases and J by 13 bases, and 18 bases separated the two germline ends. In germline, CDR1 is SGHNT, CDR2 YENEEA. The CDR3 is made up of 14 amino acids. Reverse transcribing all isolated RNA meant expressed TCRB transcripts were sequenced. Sequenced by immunoSEQ multiplex PCR; TCRdb stores in-frame clones only, minus some. The sample has over 350,000 clones, about 16% seen once. The chain is built from TRBV11-3 and TRBJ2-2; possibly TRBD2 for D (6 bases). Material for sequencing was naive CD4+ T cells from blood. The receptor was derived from a woman aged 18-30 years in good health. The CDR3 DNA is TGTGCCAGCAGCTTGACCCGGGAACGGGAGAGGCTGTTTTTT. It is translated as CASSLTRERERLFF. Together with reference TRBV11-3 and TRBJ2-2, the CDR3 gives the full variable domain: EAGVVQSPRYKIIEKKQPVAFWCNPISGHNTLYWYLQNLGQGPELLIRYENEEAVDDSQLPKDRFSAERLKGVDSTLKIQPAELGDSAVYLCASSLTRERERLFFGEGSRLTVL.